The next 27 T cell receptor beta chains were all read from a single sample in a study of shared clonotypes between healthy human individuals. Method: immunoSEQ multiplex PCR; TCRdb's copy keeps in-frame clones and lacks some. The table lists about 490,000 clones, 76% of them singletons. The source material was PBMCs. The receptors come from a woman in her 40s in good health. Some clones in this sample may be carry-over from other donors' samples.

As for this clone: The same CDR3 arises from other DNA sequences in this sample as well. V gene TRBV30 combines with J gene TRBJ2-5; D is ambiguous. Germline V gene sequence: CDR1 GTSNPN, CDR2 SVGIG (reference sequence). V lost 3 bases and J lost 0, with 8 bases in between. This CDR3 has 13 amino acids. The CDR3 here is CAWRRGNQETQYF. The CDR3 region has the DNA TGTGCCTGGAGACGCGGTAACCAAGAGACCCAGTACTTC.

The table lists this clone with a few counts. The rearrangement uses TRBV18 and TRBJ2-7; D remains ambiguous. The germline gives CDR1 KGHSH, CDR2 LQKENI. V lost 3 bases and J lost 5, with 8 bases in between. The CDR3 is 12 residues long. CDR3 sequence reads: CASSPESHEQYF. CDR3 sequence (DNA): TGTGCCAGCTCACCTGAAAGCCACGAGCAGTACTTC.

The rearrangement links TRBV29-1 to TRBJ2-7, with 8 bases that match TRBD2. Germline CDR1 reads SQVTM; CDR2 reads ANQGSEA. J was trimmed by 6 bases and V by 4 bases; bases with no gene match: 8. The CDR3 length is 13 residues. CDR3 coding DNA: TGCAGCGTTGGGCGCGCGGGAGGAGGCGAGCAGTACTTC. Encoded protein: CSVGRAGGGEQYF.

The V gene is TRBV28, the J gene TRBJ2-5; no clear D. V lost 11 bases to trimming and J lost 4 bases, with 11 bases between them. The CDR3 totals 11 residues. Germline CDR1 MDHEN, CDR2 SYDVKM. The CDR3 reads CAARIRETQYF. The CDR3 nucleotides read TGTGCCGCACGTATCAGAGAGACCCAGTACTTC.

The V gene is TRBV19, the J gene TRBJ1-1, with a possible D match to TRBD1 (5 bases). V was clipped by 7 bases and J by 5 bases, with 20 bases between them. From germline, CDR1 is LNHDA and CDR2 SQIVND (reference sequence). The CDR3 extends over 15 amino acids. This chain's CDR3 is CASTTLWGEATEAFF. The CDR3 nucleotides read TGTGCCAGTACTACCCTTTGGGGGGAGGCTACTGAAGCTTTCTTT.

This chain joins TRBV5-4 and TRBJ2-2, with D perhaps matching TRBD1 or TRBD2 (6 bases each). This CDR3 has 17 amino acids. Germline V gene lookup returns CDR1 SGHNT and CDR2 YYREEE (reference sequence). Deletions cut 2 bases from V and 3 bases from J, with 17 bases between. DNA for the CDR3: TGTGCCAGCAGCTTTTTGTGGGGGGCCCGGTACACCGGGGAGCTGTTTTTT. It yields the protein CASSFLWGARYTGELFF. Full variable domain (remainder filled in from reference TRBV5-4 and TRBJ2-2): ETGVTQSPTHLIKTRGQQVTLRCSSQSGHNTVSWYQQALGQGPQFIFQYYREEENGRGNFPPRFSGLQFPNYSSELNVNALELDDSALYLCASSFLWGARYTGELFFGEGSRLTVL.

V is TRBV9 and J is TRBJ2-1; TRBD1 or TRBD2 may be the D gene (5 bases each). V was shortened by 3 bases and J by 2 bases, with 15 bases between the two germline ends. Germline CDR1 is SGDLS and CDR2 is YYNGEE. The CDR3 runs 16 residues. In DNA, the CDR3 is TGTGCCAGCAGCGAACGGGGCACCAAAGCCTACAATGAGCAGTTCTTC. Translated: CASSERGTKAYNEQFF.

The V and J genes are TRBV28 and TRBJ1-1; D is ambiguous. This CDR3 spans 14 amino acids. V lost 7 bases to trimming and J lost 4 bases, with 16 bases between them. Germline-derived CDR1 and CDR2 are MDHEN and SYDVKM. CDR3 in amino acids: CASTARWGITEAFF. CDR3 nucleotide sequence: TGTGCCAGCACCGCCCGGTGGGGTATCACTGAAGCTTTCTTT.

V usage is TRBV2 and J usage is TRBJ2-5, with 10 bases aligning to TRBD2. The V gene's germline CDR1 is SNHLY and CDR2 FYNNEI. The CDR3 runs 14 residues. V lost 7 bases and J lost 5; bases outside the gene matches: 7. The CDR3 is CASKPSGGYETQYF. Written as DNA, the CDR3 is TGTGCCAGCAAACCTAGCGGGGGATATGAGACCCAGTACTTC.

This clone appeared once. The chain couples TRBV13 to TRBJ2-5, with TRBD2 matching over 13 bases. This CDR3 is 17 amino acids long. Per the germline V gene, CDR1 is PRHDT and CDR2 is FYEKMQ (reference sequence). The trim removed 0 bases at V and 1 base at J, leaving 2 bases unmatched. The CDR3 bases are TGTGCCAGCAGCTTAGGACTAGCGGGAGGGCCCCAAGAGACCCAGTACTTC. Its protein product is CASSLGLAGGPQETQYF.

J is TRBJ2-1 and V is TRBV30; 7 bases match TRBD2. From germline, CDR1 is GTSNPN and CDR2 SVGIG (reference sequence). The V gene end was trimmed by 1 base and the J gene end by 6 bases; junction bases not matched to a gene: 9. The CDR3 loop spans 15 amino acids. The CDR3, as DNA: TGTGCCTGGAGTGGGGCGGGAGTGGTCGGCAATGAGCAGTTCTTC. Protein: CAWSGAGVVGNEQFF. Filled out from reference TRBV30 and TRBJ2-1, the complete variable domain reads SQTIHQWPATLVQPVGSPLSLECTVEGTSNPNLYWYRQAAGRGLQLLFYSVGIGQISSEVPQNLSASRPQDRQFILSSKKLLLSDSGFYLCAWSGAGVVGNEQFFGPGTRLTVL.

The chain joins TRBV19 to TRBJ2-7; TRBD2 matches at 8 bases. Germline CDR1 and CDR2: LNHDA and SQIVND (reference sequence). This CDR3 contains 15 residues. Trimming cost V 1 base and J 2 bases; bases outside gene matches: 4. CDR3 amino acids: CASSIGLAPPYEQYF. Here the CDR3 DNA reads TGTGCCAGTAGTATAGGACTAGCGCCTCCCTACGAGCAGTACTTC.

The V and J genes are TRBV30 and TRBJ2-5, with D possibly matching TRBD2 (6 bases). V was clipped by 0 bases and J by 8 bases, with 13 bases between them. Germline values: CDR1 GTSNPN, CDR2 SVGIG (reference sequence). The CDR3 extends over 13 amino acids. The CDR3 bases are TGTGCCTGGAGTGTAGCGGGTGAGGGAACCCAGTACTTC. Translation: CAWSVAGEGTQYF.

The CDR3 protein is CASSLGTGGREPQHF. The CDR3 nucleotides are TGTGCCAGCAGCTTAGGAACAGGGGGCAGGGAGCCCCAGCATTTT. This chain links TRBV7-9 with TRBJ1-5, with 9 bases lining up with TRBD1. The CDR3 runs 15 residues. Trimming at V came to 1 base and at J to 8 bases, leaving 6 bases not matched to a gene. CDR1 is SEHNR, CDR2 FQNEAQ, per germline (reference sequence).

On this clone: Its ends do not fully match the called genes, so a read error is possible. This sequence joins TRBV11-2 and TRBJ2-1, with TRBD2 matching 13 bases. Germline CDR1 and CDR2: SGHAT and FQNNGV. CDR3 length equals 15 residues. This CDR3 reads CASSPGLAGRNGQFF. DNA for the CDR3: TGTGCCAGCAGCCCGGGACTAGCGGGACGAAATGGGCAGTTCTTC. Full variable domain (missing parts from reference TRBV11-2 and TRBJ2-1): EAGVAQSPRYKIIEKRQSVAFWCNPISGHATLYWYQQILGQGPKLLIQFQNNGVVDDSQLPKDRFSAERLKGVDSTLKIQPAKLEDSAVYLCASSPGLAGRNGQFFGPGTRLTVL.

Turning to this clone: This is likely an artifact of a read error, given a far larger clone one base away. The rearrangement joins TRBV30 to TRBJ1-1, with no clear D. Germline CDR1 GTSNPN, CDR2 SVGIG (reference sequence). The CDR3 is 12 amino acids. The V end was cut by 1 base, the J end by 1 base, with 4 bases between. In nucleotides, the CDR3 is TGTGCCTGGAGTGGACAGAACACTGAAGCTTTCTTT. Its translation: CAWSGQNTEAFF.

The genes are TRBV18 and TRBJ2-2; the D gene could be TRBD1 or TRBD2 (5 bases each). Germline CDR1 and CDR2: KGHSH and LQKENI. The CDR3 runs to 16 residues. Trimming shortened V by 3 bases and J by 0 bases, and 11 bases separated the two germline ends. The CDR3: CASSPPGRANTGELFF. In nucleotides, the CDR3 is TGTGCCAGCTCACCCCCGGGACGGGCGAACACCGGGGAGCTGTTTTTT. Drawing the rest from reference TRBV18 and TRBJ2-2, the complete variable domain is NAGVMQNPRHLVRRRGQEARLRCSPMKGHSHVYWYRQLPEEGLKFMVYLQKENIIDESGMPKERFSAEFPKEGPSILRIQQVVRGDSAAYFCASSPPGRANTGELFFGEGSRLTVL.

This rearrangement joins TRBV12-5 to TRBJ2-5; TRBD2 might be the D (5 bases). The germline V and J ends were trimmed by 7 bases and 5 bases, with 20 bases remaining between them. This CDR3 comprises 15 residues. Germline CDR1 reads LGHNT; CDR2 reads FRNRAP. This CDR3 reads CASARLAGVGETQYF. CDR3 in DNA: TGTGCTAGTGCCCGGTTGGCCGGGGTGGGGGAGACCCAGTACTTC.

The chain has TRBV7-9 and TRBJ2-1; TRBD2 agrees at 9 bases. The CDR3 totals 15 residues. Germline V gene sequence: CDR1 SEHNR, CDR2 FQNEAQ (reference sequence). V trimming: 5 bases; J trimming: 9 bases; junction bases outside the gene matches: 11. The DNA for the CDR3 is TGTGCCAGCAGCCAAGCGGGAGGTACATATACTGAGCAGTTCTTC. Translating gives CASSQAGGTYTEQFF.

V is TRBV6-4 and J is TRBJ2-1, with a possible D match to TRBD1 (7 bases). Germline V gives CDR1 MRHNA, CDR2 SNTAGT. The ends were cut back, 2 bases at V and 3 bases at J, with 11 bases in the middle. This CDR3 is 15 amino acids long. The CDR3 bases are TGTGCCAGCAGTGACCGCGGGGACAGCTACAATGAGCAGTTCTTC. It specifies CASSDRGDSYNEQFF.

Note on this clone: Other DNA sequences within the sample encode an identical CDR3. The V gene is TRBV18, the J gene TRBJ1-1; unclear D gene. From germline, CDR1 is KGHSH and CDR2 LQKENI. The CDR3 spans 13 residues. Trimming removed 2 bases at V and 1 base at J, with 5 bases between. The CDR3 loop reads CASSPGQNTEAFF. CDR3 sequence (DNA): TGTGCCAGCTCACCAGGCCAGAACACTGAAGCTTTCTTT.

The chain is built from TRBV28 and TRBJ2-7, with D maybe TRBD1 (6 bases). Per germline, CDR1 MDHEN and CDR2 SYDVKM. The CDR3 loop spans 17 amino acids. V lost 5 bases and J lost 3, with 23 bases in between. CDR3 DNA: TGTGCCAGCAGTCCCACCCTCCCGGGACACCCAATCTACGAGCAGTACTTC. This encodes CASSPTLPGHPIYEQYF.

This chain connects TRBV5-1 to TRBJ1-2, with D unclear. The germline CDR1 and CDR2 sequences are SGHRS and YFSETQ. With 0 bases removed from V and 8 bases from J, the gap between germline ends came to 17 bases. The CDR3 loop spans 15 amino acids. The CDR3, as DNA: TGCGCCAGCAGCTTGGAACCGGGCCCTCAAGGGGGCTACACCTTC. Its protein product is CASSLEPGPQGGYTF.

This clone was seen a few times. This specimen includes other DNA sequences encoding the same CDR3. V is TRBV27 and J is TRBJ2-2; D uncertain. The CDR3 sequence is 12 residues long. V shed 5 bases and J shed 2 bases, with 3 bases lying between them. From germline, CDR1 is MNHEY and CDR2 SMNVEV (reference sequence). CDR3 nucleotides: TGTGCCAGCAGTCTCAACACCGGGGAGCTGTTTTTT. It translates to CASSLNTGELFF.

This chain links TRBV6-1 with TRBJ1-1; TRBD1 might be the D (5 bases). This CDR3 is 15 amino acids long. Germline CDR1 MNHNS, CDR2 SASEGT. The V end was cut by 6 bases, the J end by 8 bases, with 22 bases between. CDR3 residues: CASRGPGAMNIEAFF. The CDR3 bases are TGTGCCAGCAGGGGCCCCGGGGCAATGAACATCGAAGCTTTCTTT.

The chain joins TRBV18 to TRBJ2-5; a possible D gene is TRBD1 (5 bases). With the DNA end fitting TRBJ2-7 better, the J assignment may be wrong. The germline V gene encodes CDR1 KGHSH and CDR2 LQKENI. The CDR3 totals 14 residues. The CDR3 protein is CASSPPRQGGEQYF. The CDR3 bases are TGTGCCAGCTCACCACCGCGGCAGGGTGGCGAGCAGTACTTC.

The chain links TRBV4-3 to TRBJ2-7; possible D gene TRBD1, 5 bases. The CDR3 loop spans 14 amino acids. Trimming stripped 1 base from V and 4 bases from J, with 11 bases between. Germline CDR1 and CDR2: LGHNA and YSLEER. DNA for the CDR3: TGCGCCAGCAGCCAAGGCATAGGGGAATACGAGCAGTACTTC. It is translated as CASSQGIGEYEQYF.